The source of this TCR beta chain is a study of molecular identifiers for immune sequencing clone quantification. Germline lookup yields CDR1 SGHKS and CDR2 YYEKEE (reference sequence). The ends were cut back, 4 bases at V and 3 bases at J, with 16 bases in the middle. This CDR3 comprises 16 residues. This clonotype occurred many times. TCRdb independently ran MiXCR on the PCR reads; one entry per CDR3 protein. The sample includes more than 550,000 distinct CDR3 sequences, about 25% seen only once; the top ten take about 0.8%. The chain combines TRBV5-5 with TRBJ1-4; D is undetermined. Sample: naive CD8+ T cells from blood, with Jurkat cell RNA spiked in. As for subset: FACS-sorted CD8+CD4-CCR7+CD45RA+ naive T cells. This TCR was sampled from a human donor in good health. Some libraries in this study had Jurkat cell RNA spiked in. DNA of the CDR3: TGTGCCAGCAGCGTGGGGATGCAGGAAGCTAATGAAAAACTGTTTTTT. Its translation is CASSVGMQEANEKLFF.